This note documents a single TCR beta chain sequence. Generated by immunoSEQ multiplex PCR, the TCRdb table keeps only in-frame clones and is missing some. Of 65,000 to 70,000 clones listed, 75% to 90% are singletons. The data stem from a study of OX40 agonist ivuxolimab in advanced cancers. Study at large: Patients were dosed with the agonistic anti-OX40 (CD134) antibody ivuxolimab.

The source is an adult with an advanced solid tumor such as melanoma, head and neck, liver or kidney cancer. Sequencing used CD4+ or CD8+ T cells sorted from blood, obtained in a trial of the OX40 agonist ivuxolimab.

The CDR3 here is CASSLSYTGELFF. The CDR3, as DNA: TGCGCCAGCAGCTTGAGTTACACCGGGGAGCTGTTTTTT. The chain has TRBV5-1 and TRBJ2-2; D gene unclear. Trimming left V 1 base short and J 3 bases short, with 4 bases between. The V gene's germline CDR1 is SGHRS and CDR2 YFSETQ. The CDR3 contains 13 residues. The full variable domain, in which reference TRBV5-1 and TRBJ2-2 provide the parts outside the CDR3, is KAGVTQTPRYLIKTRGQQVTLSCSPISGHRSVSWYQQTPGQGLQFLFEYFSETQRNKGNFPGRFSGRQFSNSRSEMNVSTLELGDSALYLCASSLSYTGELFFGEGSRLTVL.